Shown below are 27 T cell receptor beta chains from a single sample sequenced in a study of blood T cell repertoires in COVID-19 (TCRdb year 2020). Library preparation was by the immunoSEQ multiplex PCR assay. TCRdb took this table from immuneACCESS and kept in-frame rearrangements with V and J called. Such tables lack part of the clones; where checked against another copy, unresolved V genes explain under half of the gap, and the rest is unexplained. For this sample there are about 120,000 clones; 87% appear just once. 30% of the sample goes to the ten largest clones. The source material was peripheral blood. Receptors originate from a woman between 65 and 79 years old with acute or convalescent COVID-19.

The chain carries TRBV28 and TRBJ1-1, with D possibly TRBD1 on 6 matching bases. The V gene lost 2 bases and the J gene lost 4 bases, with 14 bases spanning the gap. Per germline, CDR1 MDHEN and CDR2 SYDVKM. The CDR3 runs to 15 residues. CDR3 nucleotides: TGTGCCAGCAGTTTACAGGGGCGGTTGAGCACTGAAGCTTTCTTT. Translated: CASSLQGRLSTEAFF.

The chain is built from TRBV10-2 and TRBJ2-1; no definite D call. Germline-derived CDR1 and CDR2 are WSHSY and SAAADI. V shed 6 bases and J shed 2 bases, with 17 bases lying between them. CDR3 size: 16 residues. The CDR3 DNA sequence: TGCGCCAGCAGGCAACCTTTAACTCGTGCCTACAATGAGCAGTTCTTC. Amino acid sequence: CASRQPLTRAYNEQFF.

The chain combines TRBV13 with TRBJ1-1; D is possibly TRBD1 (6 bases). Trimming shortened V by 5 bases and J by 1 base, and 14 bases separated the two germline ends. The CDR3 runs 15 residues. Germline CDR1 and CDR2: PRHDT and FYEKMQ (reference sequence). CDR3 nucleotides: TGTGCCAGCAGCGACCCTCAGGGGCCGAACACTGAAGCTTTCTTT. Translating it yields CASSDPQGPNTEAFF.

This chain links TRBV18 with TRBJ2-5; weak D call: TRBD2 (7 bases). The CDR3 contains 15 residues. Trimming removed 5 bases from V and 4 bases from J, with 17 bases in between. The germline CDR1 and CDR2 sequences are KGHSH and LQKENI. DNA of the CDR3: TGTGCCAGCTCAACTACCCGGGGGGCCTCAGAGACCCAGTACTTC. Translation: CASSTTRGASETQYF.

This chain uses TRBV2 with TRBJ1-6, with D tentatively TRBD1 (5 bases). CDR1 is SNHLY and CDR2 is FYNNEI in the germline V gene. Trimming removed 7 bases from V and 6 bases from J, with 10 bases in between. The CDR3 is 13 residues long. The CDR3, as DNA: TGTGCCAGCATGAGACAGACTAATTCACCCCTCCACTTT. This gives the protein CASMRQTNSPLHF. The whole variable domain, filled in from reference TRBV2 and TRBJ1-6, reads EPEVTQTPSHQVTQMGQEVILRCVPISNHLYFYWYRQILGQKVEFLVSFYNNEISEKSEIFDDQFSVERPDGSNFTLKIRSTKLEDSAMYFCASMRQTNSPLHFGNGTRLTVT.

The CDR3 region has the DNA TGTGCCATCAGTGAGTCGGGGGGAGCAAACACAGATACGCAGTATTTT. It is translated as CAISESGGANTDTQYF. This chain joins TRBV10-3 and TRBJ2-3, with D perhaps matching TRBD2 (6 bases). Per the germline V gene, CDR1 is ENHRY and CDR2 is SYGVKD. V was shortened by 0 bases and J by 2 bases, with 12 bases between the two germline ends. CDR3 length: 16 amino acids.

V gene TRBV6-5 combines with J gene TRBJ1-1; D may be TRBD1 (5 bases). Trimming left V 4 bases short and J 6 bases short, with 15 bases between. Looked up from germline, CDR1 is MNHEY and CDR2 is SVGAGI. The CDR3 is made up of 14 amino acids. The CDR3 here is CASSSSGGSPEAFF. CDR3 sequence (DNA): TGTGCCAGCAGTTCGTCGGGGGGGTCTCCTGAAGCTTTCTTT.

V is TRBV7-2 and J is TRBJ2-6, with 14 bases lining up with TRBD2. The CDR3 is made up of 18 amino acids. J gave up 2 bases and V 5 bases, and 5 bases lay outside the gene matches. The V gene's germline CDR1 is SGHTA and CDR2 FQGNSA. CDR3 amino acids: CASSATGLAGAGANVLTF. CDR3 in DNA: TGTGCCAGCAGCGCGACGGGACTAGCGGGGGCTGGGGCCAACGTCCTGACTTTC.

DNA for the CDR3: TGTGCCACCAGTGCCCCGCAGGGAGGTAATGAAAAACTGTTTTTT. Translated, it gives CATSAPQGGNEKLFF. V is TRBV24-1 and J is TRBJ1-4; a weak D match, TRBD1 (5 bases). Germline assignment: CDR1 KGHDR and CDR2 SFDVKD. CDR3 length equals 15 residues. Trimming shortened V by 5 bases and J by 4 bases, and 13 bases separated the two germline ends.

As regards this clone: Relative to the germline gene, one junction end is altered; a read error may explain this. The chain employs TRBV6-5 and TRBJ1-2, with 7 bases matching TRBD1. Germline-derived CDR1 and CDR2 are MNHEY and SVGAGI. CDR3 size: 14 residues. Here the CDR3 reads CASSDSGTAYGYTF. CDR3 DNA sequence: TGTGCCAGCAGTGACTCCGGGACAGCCTATGGCTACACCTTC.

V gene TRBV30 combines with J gene TRBJ1-5, with D maybe TRBD1 (6 bases). Germline-derived CDR1 and CDR2 are GTSNPN and SVGIG (reference sequence). Trimming left V 0 bases short and J 5 bases short, with 8 bases between. This CDR3 spans 13 amino acids. The chain's CDR3 is CAWSVQGDQPQHF. CDR3 bases: TGTGCCTGGAGTGTACAGGGAGATCAGCCCCAGCATTTT.

This rearrangement joins TRBV19 to TRBJ2-1, with TRBD1 identical over 7 bases. CDR1 and CDR2 (germline): LNHDA, SQIVND (reference sequence). With V trimmed by 3 bases and J by 3 bases, 5 bases remained unmatched. CDR3 size: 15 residues. The CDR3 sequence is CASSMDRSYYNEQFF. For the CDR3, the DNA is TGTGCCAGTAGTATGGACAGGAGCTACTACAATGAGCAGTTCTTC.

The V gene is TRBV6-5, the J gene TRBJ2-7, with TRBD1 as a possible D gene (5 bases). Between the trimmed V and J ends, which lost 6 bases and 4 bases, there was a span of 7 bases. CDR3 length equals 11 residues. CDR1 MNHEY and CDR2 SVGAGI come from the germline V gene. CDR3 in DNA: TGTGCCAGCAGCGACAGATACGAGCAGTACTTC. This sequence encodes CASSDRYEQYF.

This clone was detected once. The chain employs TRBV6-6 and TRBJ1-6; D is unclear. Germline V gene lookup returns CDR1 MNHNY and CDR2 SVGAGI (reference sequence). The V end lost 2 bases, the J end lost 8 bases, and 4 bases lay between the germline ends. There are 12 residues in the CDR3. DNA of the CDR3: TGTGCCAGCAGTTACGCAGATTCACCCCTCCACTTT. Protein product: CASSYADSPLHF.

The chain links TRBV10-3 to TRBJ1-3; the D is unclear. V dropped 9 bases and J dropped 3 bases, with 12 bases sitting between them. Germline V gene sequence: CDR1 ENHRY, CDR2 SYGVKD. The CDR3 is made up of 13 amino acids. The CDR3 loop is CAIMQVVGNTIYF. The CDR3 region has the DNA TGTGCCATTATGCAGGTGGTTGGAAACACCATATATTTT.

V and J are TRBV19 and TRBJ1-5; D is uncertain. CDR1 and CDR2 (germline): LNHDA, SQIVND (reference sequence). Trimming took off 3 bases at V and 7 bases at J, with 10 bases between the two ends. The CDR3 length is 13 residues. The CDR3 nucleotides are TGTGCCAGTAGTATGGTTCCCCGGCAGCCCCAGCATTTT. As protein: CASSMVPRQPQHF.

The chain is built from TRBV19 and TRBJ2-3; 12 nucleotides line up with TRBD1. The CDR3 covers 16 residues. Trimming took 5 bases from V and 5 from J; bases not matched to a gene: 8. Germline values: CDR1 LNHDA, CDR2 SQIVND (reference sequence). The CDR3 nucleotides are TGTGCCAGTAGTTTCACGGGACAGGGGGCTGGAGATACGCAGTATTTT. Its protein product is CASSFTGQGAGDTQYF.

The chain couples TRBV18 to TRBJ1-6; D is ambiguous. This CDR3 region has 17 residues. CDR1 is KGHSH, CDR2 LQKENI, per germline. With 2 bases removed from V and 5 bases from J, the gap between germline ends came to 16 bases. The CDR3 DNA is TGTGCCAGCTCACCAATGGAGGGATTTGCCGATAATTCACCCCTCCACTTT. Protein sequence: CASSPMEGFADNSPLHF.

Only a few counts were recorded for this clone. The chain has TRBV28 and TRBJ2-1, with 7 bases lining up with TRBD1. CDR3 length: 13 amino acids. The V gene's germline CDR1 is MDHEN and CDR2 SYDVKM. Trimming removed 7 bases from V and 9 bases from J; junction bases left unmatched: 9. The CDR3 coding sequence is TGTGCCAGCAAAGGGGGCCCGAGGGCTGAGCAGTTCTTC. Translated, it gives CASKGGPRAEQFF.

This clone was counted a single time. The rearrangement uses TRBV9 and TRBJ2-7, with D maybe TRBD2 (5 bases). The CDR3 spans 13 residues. V was shortened by 3 bases and J by 4 bases, with 11 bases between the two germline ends. Germline CDR1 is SGDLS and CDR2 is YYNGEE. CDR3 sequence (DNA): TGTGCCAGCAGCGCGGACGAGGGATACGAGCAGTACTTC. Its translation is CASSADEGYEQYF.

The genes are TRBV5-1 and TRBJ1-1, with no clear D. CDR1 is SGHRS, CDR2 YFSETQ, per germline. V lost 3 bases and J 3 bases, leaving 9 bases between the germline ends. The length of the CDR3 is 13 residues. DNA of the CDR3: TGCGCCAGCAGCTCGTTTACAGACACTGAAGCTTTCTTT. This encodes CASSSFTDTEAFF. The full variable domain, rest sourced from reference TRBV5-1 and TRBJ1-1, is KAGVTQTPRYLIKTRGQQVTLSCSPISGHRSVSWYQQTPGQGLQFLFEYFSETQRNKGNFPGRFSGRQFSNSRSEMNVSTLELGDSALYLCASSSFTDTEAFFGQGTRLTVV.

The chain couples TRBV2 to TRBJ1-2; D call uncertain. CDR3 length: 13 residues. The V gene's germline CDR1 is SNHLY and CDR2 FYNNEI. Trimming stripped 6 bases from V and 5 bases from J, with 13 bases between. The CDR3 loop is CASSGTRLYGYTF. In nucleotides, the CDR3 is TGTGCCAGCAGCGGAACGCGGCTTTATGGCTACACCTTC.

The rearrangement links TRBV5-6 to TRBJ2-5, with 10 positions matching TRBD1. V was pared by 5 bases and J by 5 bases, with 9 bases of the junction left unmatched. Germline CDR1 reads SGHDT; CDR2 reads YYEEEE. The CDR3 runs to 15 residues. Here the CDR3 reads CASSKETGGSETQYF. The DNA for the CDR3 is TGTGCCAGCAGTAAAGAGACAGGGGGCTCTGAGACCCAGTACTTC. The variable domain in full, with the rest retrieved from reference TRBV5-6 and TRBJ2-5, is DAGVTQSPTHLIKTRGQQVTLRCSPKSGHDTVSWYQQALGQGPQFIFQYYEEEERQRGNFPDRFSGHQFPNYSSELNVNALLLGDSALYLCASSKETGGSETQYFGPGTRLLVL.

This sequence joins TRBV6-2 or TRBV6-3 and TRBJ1-2; D gene ambiguous. Germline V CDR1 and CDR2: MNHEY, SVGEGT. This CDR3 comprises 11 residues. Trimming cost V 2 bases and J 8 bases, with 6 bases left between them. CDR3 DNA: TGTGCCAGCAGTTACCGGCGGGGCTACACCTTC. Translating it yields CASSYRRGYTF.

V is TRBV7-3 and J is TRBJ2-7, with D perhaps matching TRBD2 (5 bases). The CDR3 sequence is 13 residues long. The V gene lost 2 bases and the J gene lost 5 bases, with 10 bases spanning the gap. The germline gives CDR1 SGHTA, CDR2 FQGTGA. This CDR3 is CASSLLFGNEQYF. DNA of the CDR3: TGTGCCAGCAGCTTATTGTTCGGGAACGAGCAGTACTTC.

The chain has TRBV18 and TRBJ1-2; D is undetermined. V gave up 5 bases and J gave up 4 bases, with 14 bases separating them. The CDR3 runs to 14 residues. The germline gives CDR1 KGHSH, CDR2 LQKENI. The CDR3 DNA sequence: TGTGCCAGCTCATCGGACGGGAGGTCCTATGGCTACACCTTC. Its protein product is CASSSDGRSYGYTF. The full variable domain, with the rest looked up from reference TRBV18 and TRBJ1-2, is NAGVMQNPRHLVRRRGQEARLRCSPMKGHSHVYWYRQLPEEGLKFMVYLQKENIIDESGMPKERFSAEFPKEGPSILRIQQVVRGDSAAYFCASSSDGRSYGYTFGSGTRLTVV.

The rearrangement links TRBV21-1 to TRBJ1-6. TRBV21-1 is reported as a pseudogene. This CDR3 spans 13 amino acids. DNA of the CDR3: TGTGCCATCTTGGGGAGGGTTAATTCACCCCTCCACTTT. This sequence encodes CAILGRVNSPLHF.